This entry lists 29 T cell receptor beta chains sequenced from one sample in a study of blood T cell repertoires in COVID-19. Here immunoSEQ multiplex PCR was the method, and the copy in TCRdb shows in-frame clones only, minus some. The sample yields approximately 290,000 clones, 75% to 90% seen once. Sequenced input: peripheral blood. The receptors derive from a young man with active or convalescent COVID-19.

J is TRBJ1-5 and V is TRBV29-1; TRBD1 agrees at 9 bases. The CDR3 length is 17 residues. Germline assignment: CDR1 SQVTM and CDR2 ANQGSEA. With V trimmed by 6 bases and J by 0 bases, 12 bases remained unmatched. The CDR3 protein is CSVSGTGPSDSNQPQHF. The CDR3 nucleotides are TGCAGCGTGTCCGGGACAGGGCCATCCGATAGCAATCAGCCCCAGCATTTT.

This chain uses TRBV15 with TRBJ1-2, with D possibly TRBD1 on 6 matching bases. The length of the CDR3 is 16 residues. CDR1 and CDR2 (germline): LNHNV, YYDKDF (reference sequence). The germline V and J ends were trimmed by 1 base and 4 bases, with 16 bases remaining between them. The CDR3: CATSRGGLPLTYGYTF. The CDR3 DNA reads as TGTGCCACCAGCAGAGGGGGGCTCCCGCTGACCTATGGCTACACCTTC.

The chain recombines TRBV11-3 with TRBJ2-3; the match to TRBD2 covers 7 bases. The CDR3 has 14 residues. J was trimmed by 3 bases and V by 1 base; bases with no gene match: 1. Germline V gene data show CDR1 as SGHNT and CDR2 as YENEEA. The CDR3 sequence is CASSLGSGTDTQYF. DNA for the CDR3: TGTGCCAGCAGCTTAGGTAGCGGGACAGATACGCAGTATTTT.

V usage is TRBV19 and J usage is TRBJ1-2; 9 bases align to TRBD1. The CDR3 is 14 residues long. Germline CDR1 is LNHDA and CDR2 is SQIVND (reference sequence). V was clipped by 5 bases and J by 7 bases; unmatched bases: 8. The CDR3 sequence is CASSPSTGGGGYTF. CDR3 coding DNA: TGTGCCAGTAGTCCCTCGACAGGGGGAGGTGGCTACACCTTC. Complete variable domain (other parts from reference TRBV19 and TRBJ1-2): DGGITQSPKYLFRKEGQNVTLSCEQNLNHDAMYWYRQDPGQGLRLIYYSQIVNDFQKGDIAEGYSVSREKKESFPLTVTSAQKNPTAFYLCASSPSTGGGGYTFGSGTRLTVV.

The CDR3 loop is CASSVGPGQGVTEAFF. The CDR3 nucleotides are TGTGCCAGCAGCGTAGGTCCGGGACAGGGGGTAACTGAAGCTTTCTTT. The chain couples TRBV7-9 to TRBJ1-1, with 11 bases matching TRBD1. The germline gives CDR1 SEHNR, CDR2 FQNEAQ (reference sequence). The CDR3 has 16 residues. V trimming: 5 bases; J trimming: 5 bases; junction bases outside the gene matches: 10.

In nucleotides, the CDR3 is TGTGCCAGCAGTTCCAGCGGGGGGGCGGAGACCCAGTACTTC. It is translated as CASSSSGGAETQYF. This rearrangement joins TRBV6-6 to TRBJ2-5; 10 bases are shared with TRBD2. CDR3 size: 14 residues. Germline-derived CDR1 and CDR2 are MNHNY and SVGAGI (reference sequence). V trimming: 4 bases; J trimming: 5 bases; junction bases outside the gene matches: 4.

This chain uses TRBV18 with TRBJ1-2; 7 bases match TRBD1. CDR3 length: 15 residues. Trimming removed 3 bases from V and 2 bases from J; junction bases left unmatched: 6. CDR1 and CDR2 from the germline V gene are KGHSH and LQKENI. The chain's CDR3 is CASSPGGQANYGYTF. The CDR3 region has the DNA TGTGCCAGCTCACCTGGCGGACAGGCGAACTATGGCTACACCTTC. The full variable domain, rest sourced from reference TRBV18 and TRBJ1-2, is NAGVMQNPRHLVRRRGQEARLRCSPMKGHSHVYWYRQLPEEGLKFMVYLQKENIIDESGMPKERFSAEFPKEGPSILRIQQVVRGDSAAYFCASSPGGQANYGYTFGSGTRLTVV.

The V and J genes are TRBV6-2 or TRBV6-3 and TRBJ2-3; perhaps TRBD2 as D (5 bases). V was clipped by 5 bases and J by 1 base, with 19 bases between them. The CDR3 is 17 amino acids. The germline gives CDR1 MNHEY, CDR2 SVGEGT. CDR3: CASSQRLTLEGTDTQYF. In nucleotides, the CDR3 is TGTGCCAGCAGTCAGAGGCTGACACTAGAAGGCACAGATACGCAGTATTTT.

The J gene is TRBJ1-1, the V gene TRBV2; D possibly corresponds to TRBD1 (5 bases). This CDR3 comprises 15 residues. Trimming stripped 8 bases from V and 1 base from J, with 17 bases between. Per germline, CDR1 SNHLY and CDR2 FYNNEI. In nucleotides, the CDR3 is TGTGCCAGCCGCGGGATCCGGCAGGGGAACACTGAAGCTTTCTTT. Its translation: CASRGIRQGNTEAFF.

CDR3 sequence: CASSQDPAGSNQPQHF. The DNA for the CDR3 is TGCGCCAGCAGCCAGGACCCGGCAGGGAGCAATCAGCCCCAGCATTTT. The chain combines TRBV5-1 with TRBJ1-5; D may be TRBD1 (5 bases). With 4 bases removed from V and 1 base from J, the gap between germline ends came to 15 bases. Germline lookup yields CDR1 SGHRS and CDR2 YFSETQ. CDR3 length: 16 residues.

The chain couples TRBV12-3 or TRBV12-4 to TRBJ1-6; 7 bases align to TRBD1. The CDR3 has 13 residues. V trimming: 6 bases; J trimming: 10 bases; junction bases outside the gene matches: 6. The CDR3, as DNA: TGTGCCAGCAGAGGGGACAGTGACTCACCCCTCCACTTT. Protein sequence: CASRGDSDSPLHF.

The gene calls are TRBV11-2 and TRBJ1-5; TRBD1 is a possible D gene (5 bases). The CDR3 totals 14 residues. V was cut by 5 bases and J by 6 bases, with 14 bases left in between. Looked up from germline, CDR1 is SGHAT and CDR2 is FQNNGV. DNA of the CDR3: TGTGCCAGCAGCGCAGGGAGGGTCGGTCAGCCCCAGCATTTT. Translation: CASSAGRVGQPQHF.

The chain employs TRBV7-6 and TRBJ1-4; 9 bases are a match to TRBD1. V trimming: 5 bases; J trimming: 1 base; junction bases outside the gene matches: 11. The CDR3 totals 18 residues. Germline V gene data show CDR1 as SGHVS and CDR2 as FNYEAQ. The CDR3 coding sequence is TGTGCCAGCAGCACCCGGGACAGGGTTTTTTTAACTAATGAAAAACTGTTTTTT. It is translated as CASSTRDRVFLTNEKLFF.

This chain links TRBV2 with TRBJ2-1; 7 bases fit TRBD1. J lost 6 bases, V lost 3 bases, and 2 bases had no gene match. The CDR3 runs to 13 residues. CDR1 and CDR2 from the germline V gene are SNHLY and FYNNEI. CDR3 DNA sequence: TGTGCCAGCAGTGATGAGGGGGCCAATGAGCAGTTCTTC. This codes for CASSDEGANEQFF.

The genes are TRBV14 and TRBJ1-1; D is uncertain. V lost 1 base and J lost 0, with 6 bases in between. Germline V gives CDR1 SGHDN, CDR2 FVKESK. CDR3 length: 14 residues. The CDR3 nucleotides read TGTGCCAGCAGCCAAGCGGGGATGAACACTGAAGCTTTCTTT. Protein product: CASSQAGMNTEAFF. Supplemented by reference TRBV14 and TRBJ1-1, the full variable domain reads EAGVTQFPSHSVIEKGQTVTLRCDPISGHDNLYWYRRVMGKEIKFLLHFVKESKQDESGMPNNRFLAERTGGTYSTLKVQPAELEDSGVYFCASSQAGMNTEAFFGQGTRLTVV.

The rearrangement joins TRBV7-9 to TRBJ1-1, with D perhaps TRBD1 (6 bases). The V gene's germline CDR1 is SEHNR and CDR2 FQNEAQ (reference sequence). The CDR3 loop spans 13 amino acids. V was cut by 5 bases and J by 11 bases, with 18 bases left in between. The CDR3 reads CASSHLIDRLAFF. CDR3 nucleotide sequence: TGTGCCAGCAGCCACCTCATCGACAGGTTGGCTTTCTTT.

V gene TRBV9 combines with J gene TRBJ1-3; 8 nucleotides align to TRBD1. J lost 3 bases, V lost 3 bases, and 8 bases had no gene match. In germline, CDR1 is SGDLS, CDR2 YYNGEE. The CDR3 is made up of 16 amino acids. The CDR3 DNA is TGTGCCAGCAGCGCAAGGACAGGGAAAAATGGAAACACCATATATTTT. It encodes CASSARTGKNGNTIYF.

As DNA, the CDR3 is TGTGCCAGCAGCCTCTCGACTAGCGCGTACGAGCAGTACTTC. This encodes CASSLSTSAYEQYF. V is TRBV7-2 and J is TRBJ2-7, with TRBD2 identical over 8 bases. J gave up 4 bases and V 5 bases, and 7 bases lay outside the gene matches. Germline lookup yields CDR1 SGHTA and CDR2 FQGNSA. The CDR3 is made up of 14 amino acids.

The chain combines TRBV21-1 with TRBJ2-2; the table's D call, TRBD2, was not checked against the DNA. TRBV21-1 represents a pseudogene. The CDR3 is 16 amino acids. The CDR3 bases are TGTGCCAGCAGCAAAGAGGATAGCGGGGTCACCGGGGAGCTGTTTTTT. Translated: CASSKEDSGVTGELFF.

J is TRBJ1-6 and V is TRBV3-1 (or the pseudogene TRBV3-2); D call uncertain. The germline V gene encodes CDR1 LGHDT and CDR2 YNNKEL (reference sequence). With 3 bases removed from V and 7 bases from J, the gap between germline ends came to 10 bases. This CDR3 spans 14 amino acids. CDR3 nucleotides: TGTGCCAGCAGCCACCGGGATACCAATTCACCCCTCCACTTT. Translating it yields CASSHRDTNSPLHF.

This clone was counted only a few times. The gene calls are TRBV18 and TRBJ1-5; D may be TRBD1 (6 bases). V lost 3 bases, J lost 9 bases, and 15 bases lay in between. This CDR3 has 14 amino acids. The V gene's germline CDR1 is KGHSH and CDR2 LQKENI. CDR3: CASSPQEGVVPQHF. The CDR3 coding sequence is TGTGCCAGCTCACCGCAAGAGGGGGTGGTGCCCCAGCATTTT.

The CDR3 protein is CASSLVGLAGALYNEQFF. For the CDR3, the DNA is TGTGCCAGCAGCTTAGTGGGGTTAGCGGGGGCCCTATATAATGAGCAGTTCTTC. The chain combines TRBV7-2 with TRBJ2-1, with 9 bases fitting TRBD2. The V and J ends lost 1 base and 7 bases, in that order; junction bases with no gene match: 14. The CDR3 consists of 18 residues. CDR1 and CDR2 (germline): SGHTA, FQGNSA.

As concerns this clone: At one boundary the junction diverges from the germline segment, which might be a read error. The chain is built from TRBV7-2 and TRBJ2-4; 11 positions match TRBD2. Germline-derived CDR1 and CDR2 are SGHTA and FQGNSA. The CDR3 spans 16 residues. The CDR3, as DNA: TGTGCCAGCAGCTTAGCGAGGGGTCTAGCGGGGGGCCCTTGGCACTTC. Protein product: CASSLARGLAGGPWHF.

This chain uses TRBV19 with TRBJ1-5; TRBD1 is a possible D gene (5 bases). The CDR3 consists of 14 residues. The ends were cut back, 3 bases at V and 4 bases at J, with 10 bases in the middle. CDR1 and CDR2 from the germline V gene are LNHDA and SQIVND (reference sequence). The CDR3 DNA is TGTGCCAGTAGTATCGGGCAGGGTAATCAGCCCCAGCATTTT. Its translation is CASSIGQGNQPQHF. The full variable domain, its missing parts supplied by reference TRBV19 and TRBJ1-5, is DGGITQSPKYLFRKEGQNVTLSCEQNLNHDAMYWYRQDPGQGLRLIYYSQIVNDFQKGDIAEGYSVSREKKESFPLTVTSAQKNPTAFYLCASSIGQGNQPQHFGDGTRLSIL.

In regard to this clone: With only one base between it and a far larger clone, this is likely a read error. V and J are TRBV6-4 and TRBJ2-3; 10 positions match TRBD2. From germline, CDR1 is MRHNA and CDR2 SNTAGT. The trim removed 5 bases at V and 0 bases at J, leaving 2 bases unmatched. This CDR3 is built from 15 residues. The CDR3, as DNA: TGTGCCAGCAGTTGGACTAGCGGCAGCACAGATACGCAGTATTTT. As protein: CASSWTSGSTDTQYF.

DNA for the CDR3: TGCGCCAGCAGCCACCTACAGGGGGGCCAGCATGAGCAGTTCTTC. Residues: CASSHLQGGQHEQFF. This chain uses TRBV4-3 with TRBJ2-1; TRBD1 matches at 8 bases. CDR1 and CDR2 (germline): LGHNA, YSLEER. This CDR3 has 15 residues. V shed 3 bases and J 8 bases; nucleotides not matched to a gene: 9.

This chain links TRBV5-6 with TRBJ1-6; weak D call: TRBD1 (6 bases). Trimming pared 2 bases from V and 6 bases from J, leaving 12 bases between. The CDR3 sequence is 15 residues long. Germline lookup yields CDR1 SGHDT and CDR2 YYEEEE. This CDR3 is CASSFRGSLNSPLHF. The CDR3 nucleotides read TGTGCCAGCAGCTTCAGGGGCTCCCTTAATTCACCCCTCCACTTT.

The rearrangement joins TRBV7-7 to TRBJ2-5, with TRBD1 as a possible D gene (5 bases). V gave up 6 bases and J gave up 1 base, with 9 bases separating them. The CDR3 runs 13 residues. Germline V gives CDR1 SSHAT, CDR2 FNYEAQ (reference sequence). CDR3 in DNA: TGTGCCAGCAGTCGACAGATCCAAGAGACCCAGTACTTC. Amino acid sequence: CASSRQIQETQYF.

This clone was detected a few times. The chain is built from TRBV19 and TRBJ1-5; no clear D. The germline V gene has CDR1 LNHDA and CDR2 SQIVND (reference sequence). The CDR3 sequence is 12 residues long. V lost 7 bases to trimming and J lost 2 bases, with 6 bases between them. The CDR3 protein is CASTGGNQPQHF. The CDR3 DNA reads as TGTGCCAGTACGGGAGGCAATCAGCCCCAGCATTTT. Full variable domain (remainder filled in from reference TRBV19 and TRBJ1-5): DGGITQSPKYLFRKEGQNVTLSCEQNLNHDAMYWYRQDPGQGLRLIYYSQIVNDFQKGDIAEGYSVSREKKESFPLTVTSAQKNPTAFYLCASTGGNQPQHFGDGTRLSIL.